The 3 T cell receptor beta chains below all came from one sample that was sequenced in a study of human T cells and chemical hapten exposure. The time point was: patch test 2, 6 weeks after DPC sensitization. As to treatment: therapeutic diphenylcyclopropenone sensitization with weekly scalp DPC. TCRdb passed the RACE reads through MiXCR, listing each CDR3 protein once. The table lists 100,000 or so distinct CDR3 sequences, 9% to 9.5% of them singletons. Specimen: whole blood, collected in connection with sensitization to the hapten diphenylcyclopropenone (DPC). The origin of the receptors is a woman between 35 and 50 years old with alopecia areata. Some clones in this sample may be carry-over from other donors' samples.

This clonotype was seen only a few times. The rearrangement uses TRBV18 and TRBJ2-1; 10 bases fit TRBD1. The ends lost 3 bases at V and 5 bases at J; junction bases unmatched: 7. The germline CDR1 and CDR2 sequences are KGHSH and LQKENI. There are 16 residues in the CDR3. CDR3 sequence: CASSPKDRGWNNEQFF. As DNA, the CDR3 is TGTGCCAGCTCACCCAAGGACAGGGGGTGGAACAATGAGCAGTTCTTC.

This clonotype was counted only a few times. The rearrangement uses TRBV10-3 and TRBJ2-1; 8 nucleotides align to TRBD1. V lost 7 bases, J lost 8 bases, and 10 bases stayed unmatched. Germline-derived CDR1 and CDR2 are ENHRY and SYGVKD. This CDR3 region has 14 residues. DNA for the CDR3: TGTGCCATCACCGGACAGGGTGGAGGGGATGAGCAGTTCTTC. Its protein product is CAITGQGGGDEQFF.

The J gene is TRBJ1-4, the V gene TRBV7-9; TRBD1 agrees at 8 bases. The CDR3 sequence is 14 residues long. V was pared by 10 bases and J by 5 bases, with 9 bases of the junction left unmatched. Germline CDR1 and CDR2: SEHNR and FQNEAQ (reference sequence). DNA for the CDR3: TGTGCCATACTCCCCGGGACAGGAAATGAAAAACTGTTTTTT. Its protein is CAILPGTGNEKLFF.